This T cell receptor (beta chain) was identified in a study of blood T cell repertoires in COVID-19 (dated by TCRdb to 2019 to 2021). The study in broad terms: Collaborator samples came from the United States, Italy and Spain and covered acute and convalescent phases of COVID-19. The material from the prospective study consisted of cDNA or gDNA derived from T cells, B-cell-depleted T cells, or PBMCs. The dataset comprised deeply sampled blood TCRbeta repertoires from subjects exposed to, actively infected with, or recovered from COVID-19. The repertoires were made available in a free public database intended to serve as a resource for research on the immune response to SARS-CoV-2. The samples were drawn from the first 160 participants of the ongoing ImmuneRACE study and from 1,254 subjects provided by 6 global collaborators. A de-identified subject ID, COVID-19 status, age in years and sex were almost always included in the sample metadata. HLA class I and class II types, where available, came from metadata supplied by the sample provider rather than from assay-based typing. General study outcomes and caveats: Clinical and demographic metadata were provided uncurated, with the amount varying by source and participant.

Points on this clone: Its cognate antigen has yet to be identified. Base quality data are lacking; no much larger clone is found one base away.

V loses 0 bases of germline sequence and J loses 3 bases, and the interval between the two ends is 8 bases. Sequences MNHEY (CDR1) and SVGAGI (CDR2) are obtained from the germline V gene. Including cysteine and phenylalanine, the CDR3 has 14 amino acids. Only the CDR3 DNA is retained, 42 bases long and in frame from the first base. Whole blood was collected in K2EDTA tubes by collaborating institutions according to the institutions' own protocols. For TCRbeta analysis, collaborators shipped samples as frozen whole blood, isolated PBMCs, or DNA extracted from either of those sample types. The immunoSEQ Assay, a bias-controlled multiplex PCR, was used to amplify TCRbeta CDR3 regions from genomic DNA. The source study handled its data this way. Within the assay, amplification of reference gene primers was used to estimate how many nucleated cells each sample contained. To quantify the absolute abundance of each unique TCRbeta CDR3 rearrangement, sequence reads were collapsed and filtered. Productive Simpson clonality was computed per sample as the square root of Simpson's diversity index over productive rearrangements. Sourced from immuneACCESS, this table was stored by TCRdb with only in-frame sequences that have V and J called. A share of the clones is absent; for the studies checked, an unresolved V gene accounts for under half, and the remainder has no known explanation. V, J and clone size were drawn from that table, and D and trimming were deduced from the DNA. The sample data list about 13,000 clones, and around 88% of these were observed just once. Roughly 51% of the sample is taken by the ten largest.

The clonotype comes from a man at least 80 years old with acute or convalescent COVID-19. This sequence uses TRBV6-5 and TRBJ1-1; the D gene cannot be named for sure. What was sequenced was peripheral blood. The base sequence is TGTGCCAGCAGTTACTCGGCGAGGCACACTGAAGCTTTCTTT. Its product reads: CASSYSARHTEAFF.